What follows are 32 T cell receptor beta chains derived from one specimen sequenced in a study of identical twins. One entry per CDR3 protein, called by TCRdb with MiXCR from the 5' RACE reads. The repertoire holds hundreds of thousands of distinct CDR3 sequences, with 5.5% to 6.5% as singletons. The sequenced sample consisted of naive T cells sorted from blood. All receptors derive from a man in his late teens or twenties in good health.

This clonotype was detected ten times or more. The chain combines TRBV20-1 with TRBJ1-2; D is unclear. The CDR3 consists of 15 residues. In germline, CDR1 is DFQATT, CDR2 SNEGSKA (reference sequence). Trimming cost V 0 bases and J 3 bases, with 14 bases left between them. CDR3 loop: CSARDVGGGYYGYTF. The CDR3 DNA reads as TGCAGTGCTAGAGATGTAGGTGGAGGGTACTATGGCTACACCTTC.

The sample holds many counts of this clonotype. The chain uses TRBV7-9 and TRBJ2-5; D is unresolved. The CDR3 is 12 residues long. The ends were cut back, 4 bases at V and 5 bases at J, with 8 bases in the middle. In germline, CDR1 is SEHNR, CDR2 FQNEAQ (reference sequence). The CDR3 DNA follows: TGTGCCAGCAGCTCCCTCAGGGAGACCCAGTACTTC. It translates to CASSSLRETQYF.

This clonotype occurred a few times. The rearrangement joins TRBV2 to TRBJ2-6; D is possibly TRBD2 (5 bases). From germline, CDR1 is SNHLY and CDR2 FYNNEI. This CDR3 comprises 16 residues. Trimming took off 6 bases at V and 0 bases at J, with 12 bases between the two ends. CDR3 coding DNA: TGTGCCAGCAGCCGCGGACTCCGCTCTGGGGCCAACGTCCTGACTTTC. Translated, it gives CASSRGLRSGANVLTF.

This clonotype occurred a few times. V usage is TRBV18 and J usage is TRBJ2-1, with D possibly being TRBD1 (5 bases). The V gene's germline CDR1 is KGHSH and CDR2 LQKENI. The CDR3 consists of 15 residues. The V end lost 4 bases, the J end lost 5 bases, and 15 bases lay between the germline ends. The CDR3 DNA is TGTGCCAGCTCACGCCCCGCTAGGGGTGACAATGAGCAGTTCTTC. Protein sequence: CASSRPARGDNEQFF.

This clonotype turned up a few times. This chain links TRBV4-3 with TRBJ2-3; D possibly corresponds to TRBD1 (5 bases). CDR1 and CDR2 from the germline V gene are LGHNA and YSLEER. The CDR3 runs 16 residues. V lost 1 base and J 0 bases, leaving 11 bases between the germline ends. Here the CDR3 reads CASSQGTGHSTDTQYF. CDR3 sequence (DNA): TGCGCCAGCAGCCAAGGTACAGGTCATAGCACAGATACGCAGTATTTT.

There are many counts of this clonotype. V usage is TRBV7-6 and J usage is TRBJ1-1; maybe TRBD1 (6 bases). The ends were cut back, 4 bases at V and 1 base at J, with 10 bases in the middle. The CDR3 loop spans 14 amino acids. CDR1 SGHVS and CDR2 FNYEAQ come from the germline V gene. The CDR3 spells CASSSGHSNTEAFF. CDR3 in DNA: TGTGCCAGCAGCTCGGGACACTCGAACACTGAAGCTTTCTTT.

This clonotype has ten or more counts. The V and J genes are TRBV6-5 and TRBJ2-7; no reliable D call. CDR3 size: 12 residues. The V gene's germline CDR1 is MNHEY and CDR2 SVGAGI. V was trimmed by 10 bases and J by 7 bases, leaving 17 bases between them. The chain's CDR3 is CATQTAPGEQYF. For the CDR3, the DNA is TGTGCCACCCAAACGGCCCCAGGAGAGCAGTACTTC.

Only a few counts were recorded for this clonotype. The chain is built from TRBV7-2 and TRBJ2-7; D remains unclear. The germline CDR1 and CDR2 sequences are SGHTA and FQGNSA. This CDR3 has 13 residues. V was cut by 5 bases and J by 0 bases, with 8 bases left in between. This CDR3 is CASSMTDSYEQYF. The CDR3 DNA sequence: TGTGCCAGCAGCATGACTGACTCCTACGAGCAGTACTTC.

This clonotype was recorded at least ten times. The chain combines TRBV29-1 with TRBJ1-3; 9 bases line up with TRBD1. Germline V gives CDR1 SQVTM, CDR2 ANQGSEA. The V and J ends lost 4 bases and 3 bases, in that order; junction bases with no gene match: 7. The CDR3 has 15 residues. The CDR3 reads CSVASGTGFGNTIYF. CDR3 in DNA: TGCAGCGTTGCCTCCGGGACAGGGTTTGGAAACACCATATATTTT.

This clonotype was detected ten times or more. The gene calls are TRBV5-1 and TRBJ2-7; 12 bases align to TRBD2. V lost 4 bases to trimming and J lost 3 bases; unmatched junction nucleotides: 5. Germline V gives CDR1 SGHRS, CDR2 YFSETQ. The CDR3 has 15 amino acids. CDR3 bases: TGCGCCAGCAGCGAATCGGGACTAGCGGGCTACGAGCAGTACGTC. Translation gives CASSESGLAGYEQYV.

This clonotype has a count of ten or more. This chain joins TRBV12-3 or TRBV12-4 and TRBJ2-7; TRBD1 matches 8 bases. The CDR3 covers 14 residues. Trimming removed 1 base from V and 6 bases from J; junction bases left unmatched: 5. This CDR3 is CASSLVQTGAEQYF. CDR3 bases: TGTGCCAGCAGTTTAGTGCAGACAGGGGCCGAGCAGTACTTC.

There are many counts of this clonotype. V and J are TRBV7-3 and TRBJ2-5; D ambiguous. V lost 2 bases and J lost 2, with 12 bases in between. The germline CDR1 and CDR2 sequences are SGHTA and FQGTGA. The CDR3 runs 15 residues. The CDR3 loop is CASSLGHYSQETQYF. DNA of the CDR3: TGTGCCAGCAGCTTAGGCCATTACTCTCAAGAGACCCAGTACTTC.

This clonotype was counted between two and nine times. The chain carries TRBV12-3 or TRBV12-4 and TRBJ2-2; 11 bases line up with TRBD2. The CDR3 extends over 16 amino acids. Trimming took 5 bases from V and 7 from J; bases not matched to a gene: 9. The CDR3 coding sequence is TGTGCCAGCAGTCCGGGTAGCGGGAGGGCCGTCGGGGAGCTGTTTTTT. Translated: CASSPGSGRAVGELFF.

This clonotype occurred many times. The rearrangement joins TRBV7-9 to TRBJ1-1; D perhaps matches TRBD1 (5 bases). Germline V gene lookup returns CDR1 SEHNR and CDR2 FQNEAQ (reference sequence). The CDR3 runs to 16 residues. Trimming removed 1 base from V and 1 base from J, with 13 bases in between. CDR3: CASSLVSRGPNTEAFF. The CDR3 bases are TGTGCCAGCAGCTTAGTCAGTAGGGGCCCGAACACTGAAGCTTTCTTT.

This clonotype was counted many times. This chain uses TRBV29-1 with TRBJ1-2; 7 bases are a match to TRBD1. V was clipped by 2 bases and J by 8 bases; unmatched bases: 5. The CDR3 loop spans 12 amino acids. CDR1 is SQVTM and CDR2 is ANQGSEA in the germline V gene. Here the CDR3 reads CSVETGQRGYTF. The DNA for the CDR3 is TGCAGCGTTGAAACGGGACAGCGAGGCTACACCTTC.

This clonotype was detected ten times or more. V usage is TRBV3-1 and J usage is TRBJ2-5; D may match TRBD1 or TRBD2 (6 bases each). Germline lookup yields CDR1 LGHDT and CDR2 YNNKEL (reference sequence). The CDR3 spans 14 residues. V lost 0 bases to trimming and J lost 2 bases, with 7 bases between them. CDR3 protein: CASSQEGGQETQYF. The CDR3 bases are TGTGCCAGCAGCCAAGAAGGGGGGCAAGAGACCCAGTACTTC.

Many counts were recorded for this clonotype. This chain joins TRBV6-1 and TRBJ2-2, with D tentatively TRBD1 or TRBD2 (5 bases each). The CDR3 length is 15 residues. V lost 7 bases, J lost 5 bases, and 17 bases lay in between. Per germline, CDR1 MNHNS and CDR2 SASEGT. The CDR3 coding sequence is TGTGCCAGCACCTCGGGACGTCTGGGAACCGGGGAGCTGTTTTTT. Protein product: CASTSGRLGTGELFF.

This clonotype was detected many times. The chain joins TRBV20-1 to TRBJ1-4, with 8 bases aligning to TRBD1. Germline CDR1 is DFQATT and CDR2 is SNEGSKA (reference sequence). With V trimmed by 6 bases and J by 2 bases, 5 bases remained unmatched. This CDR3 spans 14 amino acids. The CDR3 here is CSAYTGGTNEKLFF. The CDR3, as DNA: TGCAGTGCCTATACAGGGGGGACTAATGAAAAACTGTTTTTT.

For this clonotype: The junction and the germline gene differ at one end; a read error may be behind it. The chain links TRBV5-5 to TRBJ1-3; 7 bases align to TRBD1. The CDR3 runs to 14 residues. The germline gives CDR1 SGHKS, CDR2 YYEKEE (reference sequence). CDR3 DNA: TGTGGCAGCAGCAGTCGTCAGGGGGTTCCCACCATATATTTT. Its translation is CGSSSRQGVPTIYF.

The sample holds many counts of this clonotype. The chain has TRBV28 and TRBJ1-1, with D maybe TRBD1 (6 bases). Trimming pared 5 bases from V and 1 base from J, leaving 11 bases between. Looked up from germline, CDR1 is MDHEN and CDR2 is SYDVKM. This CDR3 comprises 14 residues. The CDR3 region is CASSRKQGNTEAFF. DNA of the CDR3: TGTGCCAGCAGTCGAAAACAGGGGAACACTGAAGCTTTCTTT. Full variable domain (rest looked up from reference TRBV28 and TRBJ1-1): DVKVTQSSRYLVKRTGEKVFLECVQDMDHENMFWYRQDPGLGLRLIYFSYDVKMKEKGDIPEGYSVSREKKERFSLILESASTNQTSMYLCASSRKQGNTEAFFGQGTRLTVV.

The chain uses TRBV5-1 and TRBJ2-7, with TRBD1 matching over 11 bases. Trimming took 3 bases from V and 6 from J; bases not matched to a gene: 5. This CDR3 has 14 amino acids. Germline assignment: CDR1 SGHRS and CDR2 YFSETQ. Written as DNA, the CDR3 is TGCGCCAGCAGCTCGGGGGACAGGGGGGGCGAGCAGTACGTC. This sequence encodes CASSSGDRGGEQYV.

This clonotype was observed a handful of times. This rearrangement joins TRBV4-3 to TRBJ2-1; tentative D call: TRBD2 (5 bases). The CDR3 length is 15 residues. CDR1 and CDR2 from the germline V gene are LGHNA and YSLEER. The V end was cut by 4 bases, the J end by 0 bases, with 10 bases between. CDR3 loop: CASSRSVSSYNEQFF. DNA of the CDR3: TGCGCCAGCAGCCGTAGCGTTAGCTCCTACAATGAGCAGTTCTTC.

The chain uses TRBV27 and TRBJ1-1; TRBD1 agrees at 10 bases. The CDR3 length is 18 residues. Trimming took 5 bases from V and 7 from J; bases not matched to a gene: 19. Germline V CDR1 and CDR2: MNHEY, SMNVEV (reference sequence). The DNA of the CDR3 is TGTGCCAGCAGTCCCCTTTCGGGGACAGGGGACACGATTGGTGAAGCTTTCTTT. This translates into CASSPLSGTGDTIGEAFF.

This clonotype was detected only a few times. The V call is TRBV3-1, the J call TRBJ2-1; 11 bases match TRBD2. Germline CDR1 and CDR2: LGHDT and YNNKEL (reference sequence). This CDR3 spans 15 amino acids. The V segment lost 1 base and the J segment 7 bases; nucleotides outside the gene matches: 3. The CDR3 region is CASSQVSGRANEQFF. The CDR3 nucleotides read TGTGCCAGCAGCCAAGTTAGCGGGAGGGCAAATGAGCAGTTCTTC.

The CDR3 loop is CASSPGLATSTDTQYF. The CDR3 DNA is TGTGCCAGCAGCCCCGGACTAGCGACAAGCACAGATACGCAGTATTTT. This chain joins TRBV5-8 and TRBJ2-3, with 9 bases matching TRBD2. The germline gives CDR1 SGHTS, CDR2 YDEGEE. Trimming at V came to 4 bases and at J to 0 bases, leaving 6 bases not matched to a gene. CDR3 size: 16 residues.

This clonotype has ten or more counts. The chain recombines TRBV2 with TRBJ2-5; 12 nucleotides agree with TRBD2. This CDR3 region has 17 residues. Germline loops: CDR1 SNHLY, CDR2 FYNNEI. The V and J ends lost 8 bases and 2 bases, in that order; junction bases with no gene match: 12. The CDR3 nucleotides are TGTGCCAGCGGGACTAGCGGGTCCGAACCCCCACAAGAGACCCAGTACTTC. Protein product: CASGTSGSEPPQETQYF. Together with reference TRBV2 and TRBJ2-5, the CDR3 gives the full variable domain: EPEVTQTPSHQVTQMGQEVILRCVPISNHLYFYWYRQILGQKVEFLVSFYNNEISEKSEIFDDQFSVERPDGSNFTLKIRSTKLEDSAMYFCASGTSGSEPPQETQYFGPGTRLLVL.

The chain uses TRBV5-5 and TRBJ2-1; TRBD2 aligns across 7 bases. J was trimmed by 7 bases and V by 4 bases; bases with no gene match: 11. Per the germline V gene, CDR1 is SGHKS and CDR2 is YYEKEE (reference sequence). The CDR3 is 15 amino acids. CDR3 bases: TGTGCCAGCAGCCGGGGGAGCGGGGTAGTTAATGAGCAGTTCTTC. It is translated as CASSRGSGVVNEQFF. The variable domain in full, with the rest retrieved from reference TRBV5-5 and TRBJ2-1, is DAGVTQSPTHLIKTRGQQVTLRCSPISGHKSVSWYQQVLGQGPQFIFQYYEKEERGRGNFPDRFSARQFPNYSSELNVNALLLGDSALYLCASSRGSGVVNEQFFGPGTRLTVL.

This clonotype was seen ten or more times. The CDR3 loop is CASSQDGTAKETQYF. In DNA form, the CDR3 reads TGCGCCAGCAGCCAAGATGGGACAGCCAAAGAGACCCAGTACTTC. This chain uses TRBV4-1 with TRBJ2-5; TRBD1 matches at 7 bases. The V gene's germline CDR1 is MGHRA and CDR2 YSYEKL. CDR3 length equals 15 residues. J was trimmed by 3 bases and V by 0 bases; bases with no gene match: 4.

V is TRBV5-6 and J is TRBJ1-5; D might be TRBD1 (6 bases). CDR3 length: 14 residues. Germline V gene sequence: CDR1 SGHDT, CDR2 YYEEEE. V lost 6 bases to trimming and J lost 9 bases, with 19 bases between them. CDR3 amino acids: CASTEQGQGGPQHF. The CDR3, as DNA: TGTGCCAGCACCGAGCAGGGTCAAGGGGGGCCCCAGCATTTT.

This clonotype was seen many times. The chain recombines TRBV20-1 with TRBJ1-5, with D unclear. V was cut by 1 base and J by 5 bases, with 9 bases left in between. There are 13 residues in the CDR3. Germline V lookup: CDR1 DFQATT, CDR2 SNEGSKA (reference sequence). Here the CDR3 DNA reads TGCAGTGCTAGAGGGATGAAGGATCAGCCCCAGCATTTT. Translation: CSARGMKDQPQHF.

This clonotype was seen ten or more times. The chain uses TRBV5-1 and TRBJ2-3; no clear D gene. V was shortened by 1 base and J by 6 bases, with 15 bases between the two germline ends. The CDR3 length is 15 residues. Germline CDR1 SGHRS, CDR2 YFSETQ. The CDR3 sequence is CASSLKGSLLDTQYF. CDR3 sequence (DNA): TGCGCCAGCAGCTTGAAGGGCAGCCTATTGGATACGCAGTATTTT.

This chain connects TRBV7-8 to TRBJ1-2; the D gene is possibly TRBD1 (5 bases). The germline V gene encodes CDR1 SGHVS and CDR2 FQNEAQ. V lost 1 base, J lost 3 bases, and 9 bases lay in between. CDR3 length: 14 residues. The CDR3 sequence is CASSLGGDDYGYTF. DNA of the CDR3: TGTGCCAGCAGCTTAGGGGGGGATGACTATGGCTACACCTTC.